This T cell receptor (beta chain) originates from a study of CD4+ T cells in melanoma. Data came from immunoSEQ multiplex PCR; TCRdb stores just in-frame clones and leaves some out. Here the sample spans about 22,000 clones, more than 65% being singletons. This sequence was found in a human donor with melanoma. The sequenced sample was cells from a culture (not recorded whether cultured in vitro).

Here the CDR3 DNA reads TGTGCCAGCAGCTTAGTAAGGGTCGGGGGCTACACCTTC. Its translation is CASSLVRVGGYTF. The chain has TRBV7-9 and TRBJ1-2; D ambiguous. There are 13 residues in the CDR3. The V end lost 1 base, the J end lost 8 bases, and 11 bases lay between the germline ends. Germline V gives CDR1 SEHNR, CDR2 FQNEAQ (reference sequence).